These 23 T cell receptor beta chains originate from one sample sequenced in a study of blood T cell repertoires in COVID-19. The table came from immunoSEQ multiplex PCR; TCRdb's copy has only in-frame clones and leaves some out. Among some 17,000 clones listed, about 88% were seen once. Sequenced input: peripheral blood. The receptors come from a man aged 55-75 years with active COVID-19.

CDR3 protein: CAWSVLAGFLFF. The CDR3 coding sequence is TGTGCCTGGAGCGTACTAGCGGGTTTCCTGTTCTTC. The gene calls are TRBV30 and TRBJ2-1, with 9 bases matching TRBD2. Germline CDR1 reads GTSNPN; CDR2 reads SVGIG (reference sequence). Trimming at V came to 3 bases and at J to 15 bases, leaving 9 bases not matched to a gene. The CDR3 contains 12 residues.

This chain links TRBV2 with TRBJ1-4, with a possible D match to TRBD1 (6 bases). Germline V gene data show CDR1 as SNHLY and CDR2 as FYNNEI. This CDR3 spans 15 amino acids. V gave up 5 bases and J gave up 4 bases, with 14 bases separating them. DNA of the CDR3: TGTGCCAGCAGTCCCCGAACAGGGATTAATGAAAAACTGTTTTTT. Its protein is CASSPRTGINEKLFF. Complete variable domain (other parts from reference TRBV2 and TRBJ1-4): EPEVTQTPSHQVTQMGQEVILRCVPISNHLYFYWYRQILGQKVEFLVSFYNNEISEKSEIFDDQFSVERPDGSNFTLKIRSTKLEDSAMYFCASSPRTGINEKLFFGSGTQLSVL.

The chain is built from TRBV30 and TRBJ2-1; 11 nucleotides line up with TRBD2. CDR1 GTSNPN and CDR2 SVGIG come from the germline V gene (reference sequence). The V and J ends lost 5 bases and 3 bases, in that order; junction bases with no gene match: 3. The CDR3 sequence is 14 residues long. Here the CDR3 DNA reads TGTGCCTGGGCGACTAGCGGGGTCTACAATGAGCAGTTCTTC. Its protein is CAWATSGVYNEQFF.

The V and J genes are TRBV27 and TRBJ2-3; D possibly corresponds to TRBD2 (6 bases). This CDR3 region has 17 residues. Germline V gene lookup returns CDR1 MNHEY and CDR2 SMNVEV (reference sequence). V lost 2 bases and J 1 base, leaving 16 bases between the germline ends. In nucleotides, the CDR3 is TGTGCCAGCAGTTTAACCCCCCTGGGGGGTGGCACAGATACGCAGTATTTT. It translates to CASSLTPLGGGTDTQYF.

This chain connects TRBV4-3 to TRBJ1-1; D is uncertain. CDR3 length equals 15 residues. In germline, CDR1 is LGHNA, CDR2 YSLEER. With 2 bases removed from V and 7 bases from J, the gap between germline ends came to 17 bases. CDR3 in DNA: TGCGCCAGCAGCCAACCGACCGGACGGGGTATTGAAGCTTTCTTT. Translation gives CASSQPTGRGIEAFF.

The CDR3 region is CATSRDGGRVTSNTGELFF. The CDR3 DNA reads TGTGCCACCAGCAGAGACGGGGGGCGAGTTACATCGAACACCGGGGAGCTGTTTTTT. V usage is TRBV15 and J usage is TRBJ2-2; tentative D call: TRBD2 (7 bases). There are 19 residues in the CDR3. V gave up 0 bases and J gave up 0 bases, with 17 bases separating them. Germline-derived CDR1 and CDR2 are LNHNV and YYDKDF (reference sequence).

The rearrangement links TRBV28 to TRBJ2-5; 8 bases fit TRBD2. This CDR3 has 15 amino acids. The junction had 10 bases not matched to a gene; V was cut back by 5 bases and J by 5 bases. The germline V gene encodes CDR1 MDHEN and CDR2 SYDVKM. CDR3 nucleotide sequence: TGTGCCAGCAGTCCCTTGGGACTAGACAAGGAGACCCAGTACTTC. It specifies CASSPLGLDKETQYF.

The V gene is TRBV10-3, the J gene TRBJ2-5; 8 bases are a match to TRBD2. Germline V gene data show CDR1 as ENHRY and CDR2 as SYGVKD. The CDR3 length is 15 residues. With 5 bases clipped from V and 1 base from J, the junction kept 6 bases outside the gene matches. Written as DNA, the CDR3 is TGTGCCATCAGTACTAGCGGCCCGGGCCAAGAGACCCAGTACTTC. It translates to CAISTSGPGQETQYF.

This sequence joins TRBV10-3 and TRBJ2-5; tentative D call: TRBD1 (6 bases). CDR1 is ENHRY, CDR2 SYGVKD, per germline. With 10 bases removed from V and 2 bases from J, the gap between germline ends came to 11 bases. The CDR3 totals 12 residues. The CDR3 loop is CATGTNQETQYF. The CDR3 DNA follows: TGTGCCACTGGGACAAATCAAGAGACCCAGTACTTC.

The chain combines TRBV14 with TRBJ2-2; TRBD1 aligns across 11 bases. The CDR3 covers 16 residues. J was trimmed by 5 bases and V by 4 bases; bases with no gene match: 6. The germline CDR1 and CDR2 sequences are SGHDN and FVKESK. In DNA form, the CDR3 reads TGTGCCAGCAGCCGGACAGGGGGCGTAGGGACCGGGGAGCTGTTTTTT. Residues: CASSRTGGVGTGELFF.

The chain has TRBV6-6 and TRBJ1-1, with a tentative D call TRBD1 (5 bases). Trimming took 6 bases from V and 4 from J, leaving 12 bases between them. Germline values: CDR1 MNHNY, CDR2 SVGAGI (reference sequence). The length of the CDR3 is 13 residues. CDR3 in DNA: TGTGCCAGCAGCTCCAGGGAAGGCACTGAAGCTTTCTTT. It yields the protein CASSSREGTEAFF.

J is TRBJ2-1 and V is TRBV10-3; D unclear. CDR3 length: 12 amino acids. V was pared by 6 bases and J by 6 bases, with 9 bases between. Germline V gene sequence: CDR1 ENHRY, CDR2 SYGVKD. This chain's CDR3 is CAISDRGNEQFF. Here the CDR3 DNA reads TGTGCCATCAGCGACCGCGGCAATGAGCAGTTCTTC.

The chain links TRBV19 to TRBJ1-1, with D possibly matching TRBD1 (5 bases). Between the trimmed V and J ends, which lost 5 bases and 0 bases, there was a span of 10 bases. The CDR3 covers 14 residues. Germline values: CDR1 LNHDA, CDR2 SQIVND (reference sequence). This chain's CDR3 is CASSGGGMNTEAFF. The CDR3 region has the DNA TGTGCCAGTAGTGGGGGGGGTATGAACACTGAAGCTTTCTTT.

The CDR3 sequence: CASSQDPSSYEQYF. The CDR3 bases are TGTGCCAGCAGCCAAGACCCCAGCTCCTACGAGCAGTACTTC. This chain joins TRBV3-1 (or the pseudogene TRBV3-2) and TRBJ2-7; D gene ambiguous. V shed 0 bases and J shed 0 bases, with 6 bases lying between them. The V gene's germline CDR1 is LGHDT and CDR2 YNNKEL (reference sequence). The CDR3 is 14 residues long.

The rearrangement links TRBV25-1 to TRBJ2-5, with 7 bases that match TRBD1. V was clipped by 8 bases and J by 5 bases; unmatched bases: 14. The germline V gene has CDR1 MGHDK and CDR2 SYGVNS. There are 15 residues in the CDR3. CDR3 sequence (DNA): TGTGCCAGCGCCTCAGGGAAAGGGGGCGCGGAGACCCAGTACTTC. It encodes CASASGKGGAETQYF.

This clone was seen more than once but under ten times. The rearrangement uses TRBV4-3 and TRBJ2-1; no firm D call. Trimming pared 0 bases from V and 0 bases from J, leaving 12 bases between. The germline V gene has CDR1 LGHNA and CDR2 YSLEER. The CDR3 totals 17 residues. The CDR3 coding sequence is TGCGCCAGCAGCCAAGATCTTGTTAGCCCCTCCTACAATGAGCAGTTCTTC. Protein product: CASSQDLVSPSYNEQFF.

This clone appeared a few times. This chain uses TRBV7-9 with TRBJ2-1; 10 bases line up with TRBD2. Germline V gives CDR1 SEHNR, CDR2 FQNEAQ (reference sequence). With 5 bases clipped from V and 8 bases from J, the junction kept 12 bases outside the gene matches. The CDR3 loop spans 16 amino acids. In DNA, the CDR3 is TGTGCCAGCAGCCCCCGCGGGACTAGCGCCGTCCATGAGCAGTTCTTC. Translation gives CASSPRGTSAVHEQFF.

This rearrangement joins TRBV27 to TRBJ2-7, with TRBD1 identical over 12 bases. The germline gives CDR1 MNHEY, CDR2 SMNVEV (reference sequence). The length of the CDR3 is 16 residues. V shed 1 base and J 4 bases; nucleotides not matched to a gene: 5. CDR3 bases: TGTGCCAGCAGTTTATTTTTGGGACAGGGGGCATACGAGCAGTACTTC. Its protein product is CASSLFLGQGAYEQYF.

This chain uses TRBV6-5 with TRBJ1-6; D is uncertain. This CDR3 spans 14 amino acids. Germline CDR1 and CDR2: MNHEY and SVGAGI. Trimming stripped 11 bases from V and 8 bases from J, with 19 bases between. The CDR3 protein is CALRPRKDYSPLHF. CDR3 bases: TGTGCCCTTCGGCCACGGAAGGACTATTCACCCCTCCACTTT.

The DNA for the CDR3 is TGTGCCAGCAGTAGACCGGGACAGGGTACTGAAGCTTTCTTT. Residues: CASSRPGQGTEAFF. The chain employs TRBV6-5 and TRBJ1-1, with 9 bases fitting TRBD1. The trim removed 5 bases at V and 5 bases at J, leaving 6 bases unmatched. This CDR3 has 14 amino acids. The germline V gene encodes CDR1 MNHEY and CDR2 SVGAGI.

The chain joins TRBV30 to TRBJ2-2; D is perhaps TRBD1 (6 bases). The length of the CDR3 is 13 residues. V gave up 4 bases and J gave up 1 base, with 7 bases separating them. Germline CDR1 is GTSNPN and CDR2 is SVGIG (reference sequence). The CDR3 loop reads CAWTGENTGELFF. The CDR3 DNA is TGTGCCTGGACAGGGGAGAACACCGGGGAGCTGTTTTTT.

This clone was found a few times. This chain connects TRBV3-1 (or the pseudogene TRBV3-2) to TRBJ1-5, with unresolved D. Trimming left V 3 bases short and J 0 bases short, with 15 bases between. CDR3 size: 17 residues. Germline V CDR1 and CDR2: LGHDT, YNNKEL (reference sequence). The CDR3 DNA sequence: TGTGCCAGCAGCCAGACAACGACCGCGTATAGCAATCAGCCCCAGCATTTT. It codes for CASSQTTTAYSNQPQHF.

The V call is TRBV5-1, the J call TRBJ2-7; D possibly corresponds to TRBD2 (5 bases). V lost 10 bases, J lost 3 bases, and 11 bases lay in between. CDR1 and CDR2 (germline): SGHRS, YFSETQ. This CDR3 is built from 11 residues. The CDR3 region has the DNA TGCGCCGGCCGACTAAACTACGAGCAGTACTTC. The encoded protein is CAGRLNYEQYF.